This TCR beta chain is drawn from a study of vaccination and CD4 T cells after COVID-19. Trimming removed 4 bases from V and 5 bases from J; junction bases left unmatched: 5. The CDR3 sequence is 14 residues long. Germline lookup yields CDR1 KGHDR and CDR2 SFDVKD. The Oncomine TCR Beta short-read assay was applied to DNA of cultured CD4+ T cells. One entry per CDR3 protein results from TCRdb running MiXCR on the PCR reads. The data contain 15,000 to 20,000 distinct CDR3 sequences, 63% of them singletons. About this clonotype itself: Its antigen is undetermined.

Treatment: roughly ten-day PBMC culture with coronavirus spike peptide pools or control peptides (ViraFEST assay). ViraFEST sequenced TCRs after peptide-pool expansion of antigen-specific T cells. This TCR was sampled from a human donor who had recovered from COVID-19. Sequencing was carried out using CD4+ T cells from blood, cultured in vitro. The chain has TRBV24-1 and TRBJ2-3; TRBD2 matches at 7 bases. CDR3 DNA: TGTGCCACCAGTGAAGCGGGGTCAGGAGATACGCAGTATTTT. Translated, it gives CATSEAGSGDTQYF.